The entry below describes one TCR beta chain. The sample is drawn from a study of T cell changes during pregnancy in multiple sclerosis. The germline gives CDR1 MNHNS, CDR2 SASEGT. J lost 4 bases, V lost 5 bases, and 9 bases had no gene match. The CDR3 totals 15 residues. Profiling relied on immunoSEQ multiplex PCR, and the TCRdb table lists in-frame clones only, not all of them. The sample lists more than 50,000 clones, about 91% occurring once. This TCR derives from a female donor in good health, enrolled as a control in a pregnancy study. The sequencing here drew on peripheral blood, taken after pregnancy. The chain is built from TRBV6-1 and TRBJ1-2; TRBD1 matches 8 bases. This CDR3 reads CASSNSGTGFYGYTF. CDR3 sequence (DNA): TGTGCCAGCAGTAATTCCGGGACAGGCTTCTATGGCTACACCTTC.